The next 26 T cell receptor beta chains were all read from a single sample in a study of T cell responses to AZD1222 COVID-19 vaccine. Assay: immunoSEQ multiplex PCR; the TCRdb copy retains only in-frame clones and omits some. The repertoire consists of 86,000 or so clones, with around 84% occurring once and the leading ten covering around 5.9%. The starting material was peripheral blood, obtained 28 days after the second AZD1222 dose. These receptors came from an adult who received the AZD1222 COVID-19 vaccine.

The chain uses TRBV12-3 or TRBV12-4 and TRBJ1-3; D ambiguous. V shed 4 bases and J shed 0 bases, with 4 bases lying between them. The CDR3 extends over 13 amino acids. The CDR3 region is CASSSGSGNTIYF. The CDR3 bases are TGTGCCAGCAGTTCGGGCTCTGGAAACACCATATATTTT.

The chain joins TRBV27 to TRBJ2-6; no reliable D call. Trimming shortened V by 5 bases and J by 0 bases, and 17 bases separated the two germline ends. The V gene's germline CDR1 is MNHEY and CDR2 SMNVEV (reference sequence). The CDR3 length is 18 residues. The CDR3 protein is CASSPTRAISSGANVLTF. The CDR3 DNA reads as TGTGCCAGCAGTCCCACAAGGGCTATCTCCTCTGGGGCCAACGTCCTGACTTTC.

This clone was counted once. V is TRBV6-5 and J is TRBJ1-1, with 7 bases matching TRBD1. This CDR3 spans 13 amino acids. Germline CDR1 reads MNHEY; CDR2 reads SVGAGI. V gave up 9 bases and J gave up 2 bases; unmatched junction bases: 6. The CDR3 DNA reads TGTGCCAGTAACAGGGGTTTTAACACTGAAGCTTTCTTT. It codes for CASNRGFNTEAFF.

The V call is TRBV6-1, the J call TRBJ1-2; D unclear. Trimming pared 1 base from V and 8 bases from J, leaving 5 bases between. CDR1 is MNHNS and CDR2 is SASEGT in the germline V gene. This CDR3 is 11 amino acids long. The DNA of the CDR3 is TGTGCCAGCAGTGAAGAAGGGGGCTACACCTTC. Translated, it gives CASSEEGGYTF.

The chain is built from TRBV28 and TRBJ1-2; perhaps TRBD1 as D (5 bases). The CDR3 loop spans 15 amino acids. The V end lost 8 bases, the J end lost 1 base, and 17 bases lay between the germline ends. From germline, CDR1 is MDHEN and CDR2 SYDVKM. The CDR3 nucleotides read TGTGCCAGCGTTAGGGGAGGGCCGGATAACTATGGCTACACCTTC. It codes for CASVRGGPDNYGYTF.

The rearrangement uses TRBV27 and TRBJ1-5; D may be TRBD1 (5 bases). This CDR3 region has 14 residues. In germline, CDR1 is MNHEY, CDR2 SMNVEV (reference sequence). V was clipped by 6 bases and J by 6 bases, with 15 bases between them. The CDR3 DNA reads TGTGCCAGCAGGCGTGCAGGGCGGGTTCAGCCCCAGCATTTT. Encoded protein: CASRRAGRVQPQHF.

The chain links TRBV19 to TRBJ2-5, with 7 nucleotides matching TRBD1. V was clipped by 1 base and J by 1 base; unmatched bases: 3. Germline-derived CDR1 and CDR2 are LNHDA and SQIVND (reference sequence). This CDR3 has 15 amino acids. The CDR3 protein is CASSIGAGGQETQYF. The CDR3 region has the DNA TGTGCCAGTAGTATAGGGGCAGGGGGCCAAGAGACCCAGTACTTC. The entire variable domain, with the rest obtained from reference TRBV19 and TRBJ2-5, is as follows: DGGITQSPKYLFRKEGQNVTLSCEQNLNHDAMYWYRQDPGQGLRLIYYSQIVNDFQKGDIAEGYSVSREKKESFPLTVTSAQKNPTAFYLCASSIGAGGQETQYFGPGTRLLVL.

The V gene is TRBV6-5, the J gene TRBJ1-5; 11 bases agree with TRBD1. Germline V gene lookup returns CDR1 MNHEY and CDR2 SVGAGI. The CDR3 loop spans 15 amino acids. The V segment lost 2 bases and the J segment 7 bases; nucleotides outside the gene matches: 4. As DNA, the CDR3 is TGTGCCAGCAGTTACCTCCGGGACAGGGGGCAGCCCCAGCATTTT. Amino acid sequence: CASSYLRDRGQPQHF.

This chain joins TRBV19 and TRBJ2-7; a weak D match, TRBD2 (6 bases). This CDR3 is built from 11 residues. Trimming pared 9 bases from V and 2 bases from J, leaving 8 bases between. The germline V gene encodes CDR1 LNHDA and CDR2 SQIVND (reference sequence). The CDR3 loop reads CARWGAYEQYF. The CDR3 DNA reads as TGTGCCAGGTGGGGGGCCTACGAGCAGTACTTC.

This clone was seen just once. The chain couples TRBV19 to TRBJ2-3, with 7 bases matching TRBD1. The CDR3 extends over 11 amino acids. In germline, CDR1 is LNHDA, CDR2 SQIVND (reference sequence). After removal of 6 bases from V and 7 bases from J, the junction contained 1 base not matched to a gene. CDR3 in amino acids: CASRQGNTQYF. The CDR3, as DNA: TGTGCCAGTAGACAGGGGAATACGCAGTATTTT.

The chain links TRBV5-1 to TRBJ2-1; no clear D. CDR1 is SGHRS and CDR2 is YFSETQ in the germline V gene. CDR3 size: 14 residues. V dropped 0 bases and J dropped 6 bases, with 10 bases sitting between them. CDR3 protein: CASSLAGSFNEQFF. The DNA of the CDR3 is TGCGCCAGCAGCTTGGCCGGATCGTTCAATGAGCAGTTCTTC.

The chain joins TRBV5-4 to TRBJ2-1, with 8 positions matching TRBD1. After removal of 0 bases from V and 9 bases from J, the junction contained 5 bases not matched to a gene. Germline V gives CDR1 SGHNT, CDR2 YYREEE (reference sequence). The CDR3 covers 14 residues. The CDR3 sequence: CASSLDHRGSEQFF. CDR3 sequence (DNA): TGTGCCAGCAGCTTGGATCACAGGGGGAGTGAGCAGTTCTTC.

This chain uses TRBV29-1 with TRBJ2-7; D could derive from TRBD1 or TRBD2 (5 bases each). The V end was cut by 1 base, the J end by 3 bases, with 13 bases between. Germline values: CDR1 SQVTM, CDR2 ANQGSEA. CDR3 length equals 14 residues. The DNA for the CDR3 is TGCAGCGTTGAAGGGCAGGGAGTGGACTACGAGCAGTACTTC. Translated: CSVEGQGVDYEQYF.

The V and J genes are TRBV28 and TRBJ1-5; D is perhaps TRBD1 (5 bases). Trimming shortened V by 10 bases and J by 5 bases, and 15 bases separated the two germline ends. CDR1 MDHEN and CDR2 SYDVKM come from the germline V gene. The CDR3 loop spans 13 amino acids. CDR3 in amino acids: CATEGQRDQPQHF. CDR3 sequence (DNA): TGTGCCACGGAGGGGCAGAGGGATCAGCCCCAGCATTTT.

V and J are TRBV28 and TRBJ2-7; D call uncertain. The V gene lost 1 base and the J gene lost 3 bases, with 10 bases spanning the gap. There are 14 residues in the CDR3. Germline CDR1 reads MDHEN; CDR2 reads SYDVKM. Written as DNA, the CDR3 is TGTGCCAGCAGTTTATATGGCACCTACTACGAGCAGTACTTC. It codes for CASSLYGTYYEQYF.

The rearrangement joins TRBV28 to TRBJ1-1; possible D gene TRBD1, 6 bases. The CDR3 spans 12 residues. V was cut by 10 bases and J by 5 bases, with 14 bases left in between. Germline V gene sequence: CDR1 MDHEN, CDR2 SYDVKM. CDR3 DNA sequence: TGTGCCATCCATAGGGGGGGGACTGAAGCTTTCTTT. It yields the protein CAIHRGGTEAFF.

The chain links TRBV16 to TRBJ2-7, with 7 bases that match TRBD2. Trimming cost V 3 bases and J 5 bases; bases outside gene matches: 4. CDR1 is KGHSY, CDR2 FQNENV, per germline. This CDR3 has 13 residues. Here the CDR3 DNA reads TGTGCCAGCAGCCATTTAGCGGGCGACGAGCAGTACTTC. Its protein is CASSHLAGDEQYF. Filled out from reference TRBV16 and TRBJ2-7, the complete variable domain reads GEEVAQTPKHLVRGEGQKAKLYCAPIKGHSYVFWYQQVLKNEFKFLISFQNENVFDETGMPKERFSAKCLPNSPCSLEIQATKLEDSAVYFCASSHLAGDEQYFGPGTRLTVT.

This clone was recorded only once. This sequence joins TRBV5-6 and TRBJ2-5, with TRBD2 as a possible D gene (7 bases). CDR1 SGHDT and CDR2 YYEEEE come from the germline V gene. V was cut by 4 bases and J by 5 bases, with 18 bases left in between. This CDR3 is built from 15 residues. Written as DNA, the CDR3 is TGTGCCAGCAGCCCCGTCGGGGGGAGGGGGGAGACCCAGTACTTC. Translating it yields CASSPVGGRGETQYF.

There are a few counts of this clone. The V call is TRBV3-1 (or the pseudogene TRBV3-2), the J call TRBJ2-3; 9 bases line up with TRBD2. CDR3 size: 17 residues. Trimming at V came to 3 bases and at J to 6 bases, leaving 13 bases not matched to a gene. Germline values: CDR1 LGHDT, CDR2 YNNKEL (reference sequence). The CDR3 DNA sequence: TGTGCCAGCAGCCACTCCGGGACTAGCAGATTTGCGGATACGCAGTATTTT. Translating it yields CASSHSGTSRFADTQYF.

The chain couples TRBV4-1 to TRBJ1-6; tentative D call: TRBD1 (6 bases). The V end lost 1 base, the J end lost 1 base, and 8 bases lay between the germline ends. There are 16 residues in the CDR3. CDR1 and CDR2 from the germline V gene are MGHRA and YSYEKL. CDR3 protein: CASSQVTGSYNSPLHF. The CDR3 DNA follows: TGCGCCAGCAGCCAAGTAACAGGGTCCTATAATTCACCCCTCCACTTT.

A remark on this clone: Other DNA variants within this sample encode the same CDR3. CDR3 region: CASSLTGGIYEQYF. The CDR3 bases are TGTGCCAGCAGTTTAACAGGCGGAATCTACGAGCAGTACTTC. The rearrangement uses TRBV28 and TRBJ2-7; D perhaps matches TRBD1 (5 bases). Per germline, CDR1 MDHEN and CDR2 SYDVKM. V was trimmed by 2 bases and J by 3 bases, leaving 11 bases between them. The CDR3 totals 14 residues.

The rearrangement links TRBV5-4 to TRBJ2-3; tentative D call: TRBD1 (5 bases). The CDR3 runs to 14 residues. Germline lookup yields CDR1 SGHNT and CDR2 YYREEE (reference sequence). V gave up 2 bases and J gave up 0 bases, with 7 bases separating them. The DNA of the CDR3 is TGTGCCAGCAGCTTAGGGGTCAGCACAGATACGCAGTATTTT. Its translation is CASSLGVSTDTQYF.

The chain uses TRBV19 and TRBJ2-7; D perhaps matches TRBD2 (5 bases). V was pared by 3 bases and J by 2 bases, with 17 bases between. CDR3 length: 16 residues. Germline CDR1 and CDR2: LNHDA and SQIVND (reference sequence). CDR3 in amino acids: CASSILGAAGAYEQYF. CDR3 sequence (DNA): TGTGCCAGTAGTATCCTGGGAGCAGCCGGGGCCTACGAGCAGTACTTC. The whole variable domain, filled in from reference TRBV19 and TRBJ2-7, reads DGGITQSPKYLFRKEGQNVTLSCEQNLNHDAMYWYRQDPGQGLRLIYYSQIVNDFQKGDIAEGYSVSREKKESFPLTVTSAQKNPTAFYLCASSILGAAGAYEQYFGPGTRLTVT.

This clone was seen only a few times. The chain has TRBV18 and TRBJ1-5, with 7 bases matching TRBD1. The CDR3 sequence is 15 residues long. V shed 2 bases, J shed 6 bases, and the junction held 7 bases outside the gene matches. The V gene's germline CDR1 is KGHSH and CDR2 LQKENI. The chain's CDR3 is CASSPGTGESQPQHF. CDR3 in DNA: TGTGCCAGCTCACCAGGTACAGGGGAGAGTCAGCCCCAGCATTTT.

This clone turned up a few times. The junction differs from germline at one of its ends, possibly a read error. The chain recombines TRBV5-1 with TRBJ1-2; D uncertain. The germline gives CDR1 SGHRS, CDR2 YFSETQ. The CDR3 is 14 amino acids. This CDR3 reads CASSLTDANYGYTF. The CDR3 DNA reads TGCGCCAGCAGCTTGACGGACGCTAATTATGGCTACACCTTC.

The chain is built from TRBV6-5 and TRBJ2-7, with D possibly TRBD2 on 5 matching bases. Germline V gene sequence: CDR1 MNHEY, CDR2 SVGAGI. The ends were cut back, 6 bases at V and 0 bases at J, with 15 bases in the middle. The CDR3 has 15 amino acids. The CDR3 loop is CASRPAVVISYEQYF. The CDR3 DNA is TGTGCCAGCAGGCCAGCGGTGGTGATCTCCTACGAGCAGTACTTC.